One sample yielded the 22 T cell receptor beta chains listed below, sequenced in a study of cytomegalovirus exposure and HLA in healthy donors. PCR employed 60 Vbeta and 13 Jbeta primers. Clones were read by immunoSEQ multiplex PCR, and TCRdb kept only the in-frame ones, dropping some. The sample lists approximately 150,000 clones, roughly four fifths occurring once. The sample comprised PBMCs. The receptors here all came from a woman aged 50 to 60 in good health and CMV-seronegative.

The genes are TRBV10-3 and TRBJ2-3, with 13 bases lining up with TRBD2. Germline values: CDR1 ENHRY, CDR2 SYGVKD. Trimming took 2 bases from V and 6 from J; bases not matched to a gene: 11. This CDR3 is built from 18 residues. This CDR3 reads CAISEPGLAGPKEDTQYF. Here the CDR3 DNA reads TGTGCCATCAGTGAGCCGGGACTAGCGGGACCCAAGGAGGATACGCAGTATTTT.

In this sample, this clone turned up once. The V and J genes are TRBV5-6 and TRBJ2-7; TRBD2 is a possible D gene (6 bases). The V gene lost 0 bases and the J gene lost 0 bases, with 13 bases spanning the gap. CDR1 is SGHDT and CDR2 is YYEEEE in the germline V gene. This CDR3 region has 16 residues. The CDR3 reads CASSLGDFLSSYEQYF. The CDR3 region has the DNA TGTGCCAGCAGCTTGGGGGACTTTTTAAGCTCCTACGAGCAGTACTTC.

The chain has TRBV6-6 and TRBJ2-7; maybe TRBD2 (7 bases). The germline V gene encodes CDR1 MNHNY and CDR2 SVGAGI (reference sequence). This CDR3 contains 13 residues. The germline V and J ends were trimmed by 6 bases and 4 bases, with 13 bases remaining between them. CDR3 loop: CASRDSGEYEQYF. CDR3 sequence (DNA): TGTGCCAGCAGGGACAGCGGGGAGTACGAGCAGTACTTC.

Note on this clone: A junction boundary mismatches the germline segment, possibly from a read error. The rearrangement joins TRBV4-3 to TRBJ2-7; D gene unclear. Per the germline V gene, CDR1 is LGHNA and CDR2 is YSLEER. The CDR3 consists of 14 residues. This CDR3 is CTSSQDFGDYEQYF. The CDR3 DNA reads TGCACCAGCAGCCAAGATTTCGGAGACTACGAGCAGTACTTC.

The V call is TRBV18, the J call TRBJ2-7; D may be TRBD2 (5 bases). Germline V CDR1 and CDR2: KGHSH, LQKENI. V shed 1 base and J shed 2 bases, with 12 bases lying between them. This CDR3 is built from 15 residues. The CDR3 nucleotides read TGTGCCAGCTCACCACTCAGGACTTTACCCTACGAGCAGTACTTC. Its protein product is CASSPLRTLPYEQYF. The full variable domain, rest sourced from reference TRBV18 and TRBJ2-7, is NAGVMQNPRHLVRRRGQEARLRCSPMKGHSHVYWYRQLPEEGLKFMVYLQKENIIDESGMPKERFSAEFPKEGPSILRIQQVVRGDSAAYFCASSPLRTLPYEQYFGPGTRLTVT.

The J gene is TRBJ2-5, the V gene TRBV10-3; TRBD1 matches at 9 bases. This CDR3 has 17 amino acids. Germline assignment: CDR1 ENHRY and CDR2 SYGVKD. V gave up 0 bases and J gave up 5 bases; unmatched junction bases: 10. The CDR3 DNA sequence: TGTGCCATCAGTGAGTCGAGGGGACAGGGAACGGGGGAGACCCAGTACTTC. Its protein is CAISESRGQGTGETQYF.

The chain has TRBV5-5 and TRBJ2-7; 11 bases match TRBD2. Germline V gene data show CDR1 as SGHKS and CDR2 as YYEKEE (reference sequence). The junction had 2 bases not matched to a gene; V was cut back by 0 bases and J by 6 bases. This CDR3 has 14 residues. The CDR3 loop reads CASSLVLAGGEQYF. CDR3 in DNA: TGTGCCAGCAGCTTGGTTCTAGCGGGGGGCGAGCAGTACTTC.

This chain uses TRBV25-1 with TRBJ2-3, with a tentative D call TRBD1 (6 bases). There are 14 residues in the CDR3. The ends were cut back, 8 bases at V and 4 bases at J, with 16 bases in the middle. Germline CDR1 is MGHDK and CDR2 is SYGVNS. The CDR3 sequence is CASAQLGAADTQYF. The DNA of the CDR3 is TGTGCCAGCGCCCAGCTGGGGGCCGCAGATACGCAGTATTTT.

The rearrangement uses TRBV5-6 and TRBJ1-1; D uncertain. Germline CDR1 reads SGHDT; CDR2 reads YYEEEE. V lost 0 bases and J lost 10, with 10 bases in between. CDR3 size: 12 residues. The CDR3 nucleotides are TGTGCCAGCAGCTTGGGGTCCCGCGGAGCTTTCTTT. Translating it yields CASSLGSRGAFF.

The chain couples TRBV7-7 to TRBJ2-1, with D perhaps TRBD1 (5 bases). Germline V gene sequence: CDR1 SSHAT, CDR2 FNYEAQ (reference sequence). The CDR3 totals 14 residues. Trimming removed 5 bases at V and 8 bases at J, with 16 bases between. The DNA of the CDR3 is TGTGCCAGCAGCCCGTCGTTAGGGGATTATGAGCAGTTCTTC. The encoded protein is CASSPSLGDYEQFF.

The chain combines TRBV25-1 with TRBJ1-1, with 7 bases lining up with TRBD1. This CDR3 contains 13 residues. Germline V CDR1 and CDR2: MGHDK, SYGVNS. Trimming took 5 bases from V and 4 from J; bases not matched to a gene: 4. The CDR3: CASSSTGVTEAFF. The DNA for the CDR3 is TGTGCCAGCAGTTCAACAGGGGTCACTGAAGCTTTCTTT.

This rearrangement joins TRBV19 to TRBJ2-1; the D is unclear. The V gene lost 5 bases and the J gene lost 0 bases, with 11 bases spanning the gap. Germline CDR1 LNHDA, CDR2 SQIVND (reference sequence). This CDR3 is 15 amino acids long. The CDR3 coding sequence is TGTGCCAGTAGTCCGACCGGCGGCTCCTACAATGAGCAGTTCTTC. This encodes CASSPTGGSYNEQFF.

This rearrangement joins TRBV28 to TRBJ1-1, with D uncertain. Per germline, CDR1 MDHEN and CDR2 SYDVKM. This CDR3 comprises 13 residues. V lost 3 bases to trimming and J lost 3 bases, with 8 bases between them. The CDR3, as DNA: TGTGCCAGCAGTTTGGCCAGTTACACTGAAGCTTTCTTT. Residues: CASSLASYTEAFF. The complete variable domain, with remaining parts taken from reference TRBV28 and TRBJ1-1, reads DVKVTQSSRYLVKRTGEKVFLECVQDMDHENMFWYRQDPGLGLRLIYFSYDVKMKEKGDIPEGYSVSREKKERFSLILESASTNQTSMYLCASSLASYTEAFFGQGTRLTVV.

This clone was counted a single time. V gene TRBV5-1 combines with J gene TRBJ2-7; 8 bases match TRBD1. Looked up from germline, CDR1 is SGHRS and CDR2 is YFSETQ. V shed 4 bases, J shed 2 bases, and the junction held 5 bases outside the gene matches. This CDR3 spans 14 amino acids. The CDR3 nucleotides read TGCGCCAGCAGCATGGGGACAGGAGCCTACGAGCAGTACTTC. As protein: CASSMGTGAYEQYF.

CDR3 protein: CASTSLAGGAYNEQFF. The CDR3 coding sequence is TGCGCCAGCACCTCCTTAGCGGGGGGTGCCTACAATGAGCAGTTCTTC. The chain couples TRBV5-1 to TRBJ2-1; 10 nucleotides match TRBD2. Germline V lookup: CDR1 SGHRS, CDR2 YFSETQ. This CDR3 has 16 residues. The trim removed 6 bases at V and 2 bases at J, leaving 8 bases unmatched.

This chain connects TRBV2 to TRBJ2-7; D not certain. Trimming stripped 2 bases from V and 3 bases from J, with 14 bases between. The CDR3 runs to 15 residues. Germline V gene lookup returns CDR1 SNHLY and CDR2 FYNNEI. CDR3 protein: CASSEQNSLIYEQYF. The CDR3 DNA is TGTGCCAGCAGTGAACAAAACAGCCTGATCTACGAGCAGTACTTC.

V gene TRBV7-9 combines with J gene TRBJ2-7, with 11 bases fitting TRBD2. Germline trimming cut 1 base from V and 6 bases from J; bases unmatched to any gene: 5. Germline V CDR1 and CDR2: SEHNR, FQNEAQ (reference sequence). The CDR3 runs to 15 residues. CDR3 DNA sequence: TGTGCCAGCAGCTTAGAGGCTAGCGGGAGGAGCGAGCAGTACTTC. It is translated as CASSLEASGRSEQYF.

This chain connects TRBV30 to TRBJ1-4, with 8 bases that match TRBD1. The V segment lost 1 base and the J segment 7 bases; nucleotides outside the gene matches: 8. The germline V gene has CDR1 GTSNPN and CDR2 SVGIG (reference sequence). This CDR3 spans 15 amino acids. The CDR3 protein is CAWSGLTGAGEKLFF. CDR3 sequence (DNA): TGTGCCTGGAGTGGCCTGACAGGGGCAGGTGAAAAACTGTTTTTT.

This clone was counted a single time. This chain connects TRBV9 to TRBJ2-2, with 10 bases aligning to TRBD1. The CDR3 contains 16 residues. The V segment lost 0 bases and the J segment 3 bases; nucleotides outside the gene matches: 2. Germline CDR1 reads SGDLS; CDR2 reads YYNGEE. CDR3 bases: TGTGCCAGCAGCGTAGGGGGACAGGGGTACACCGGGGAGCTGTTTTTT. It translates to CASSVGGQGYTGELFF.

This clone was observed once. The J gene is TRBJ2-3, the V gene TRBV5-1; TRBD2 matches 11 bases. The V gene end was trimmed by 4 bases and the J gene end by 4 bases; junction bases not matched to a gene: 14. The germline gives CDR1 SGHRS, CDR2 YFSETQ. There are 18 residues in the CDR3. The CDR3 DNA reads TGCGCCAGCAGCGTGCACCGGGAGACTAGCGGGAACGCAGATACGCAGTATTTT. Amino acids: CASSVHRETSGNADTQYF.

The rearrangement links TRBV5-4 to TRBJ2-7, with 7 positions matching TRBD2. The CDR3 totals 12 residues. CDR1 is SGHNT and CDR2 is YYREEE in the germline V gene (reference sequence). V gave up 1 base and J gave up 6 bases; unmatched junction bases: 1. The CDR3 bases are TGTGCCAGCAGCTTGTGGGAGGGCGAGCAGTACTTC. Encoded protein: CASSLWEGEQYF.

The chain joins TRBV19 to TRBJ1-5; tentative D call: TRBD1 (5 bases). Trimming took off 3 bases at V and 7 bases at J, with 16 bases between the two ends. Germline CDR1 reads LNHDA; CDR2 reads SQIVND (reference sequence). The CDR3 is 15 amino acids. The CDR3 loop reads CASSMDLGRGQPQHF. The CDR3 DNA reads as TGTGCCAGTAGTATGGATTTGGGAAGGGGCCAGCCCCAGCATTTT.